Below, 29 T cell receptor beta chains from the same sample are listed, as sequenced in a study of monozygotic twins with inflammatory bowel disease. TCRdb re-analyzed the 5' RACE reads; it lists each CDR3 protein once, without DNA. This listing includes hundreds of thousands of distinct CDR3 sequences. Sequences were obtained from blood. All receptors come from a human donor with ulcerative colitis or Crohn's disease, or a healthy co-twin of an affected twin (not recorded which).

The chain has TRBV29-1 and TRBJ2-4; TCRdb's D gene call, TRBD2, goes unchecked for lack of DNA. The CDR3 covers 15 residues. Germline V gene data show CDR1 as SQVTM and CDR2 as ANQGSEA. The CDR3 region is CSVQRGGSAKNIQYF.

The J gene is TRBJ1-1, the V gene TRBV9; TCRdb picks TRBD1, but there is no DNA to check that call. From germline, CDR1 is SGDLS and CDR2 YYNGEE. The CDR3 extends over 14 amino acids. The CDR3 reads CASSKQGSNTEAFF.

The CDR3 sequence: CSASVARANEKLFF. The gene calls are TRBV20-1 and TRBJ1-4. In germline, CDR1 is DFQATT, CDR2 SNEGSKA (reference sequence). The CDR3 loop spans 14 amino acids.

The chain combines TRBV5-1 with TRBJ1-6. Germline V gene data show CDR1 as SGHRS and CDR2 as YFSETQ. The CDR3 is 14 residues long. The CDR3 protein is CASSGGSSYSPLHF.

The chain joins TRBV25-1 to TRBJ2-7. Germline loops: CDR1 MGHDK, CDR2 SYGVNS. The CDR3 runs to 12 residues. The CDR3 here is CATEYQTYEQYF.

The chain has TRBV12-3 or TRBV12-4 and TRBJ1-1; TCRdb gives TRBD1 as the D gene, but with no DNA this cannot be confirmed. The CDR3 runs 13 residues. CDR3 region: CASRGQAYTEAFF.

The V and J genes are TRBV13 and TRBJ2-1; TCRdb lists TRBD1, though no DNA is available to test this call. This CDR3 comprises 15 residues. Germline lookup yields CDR1 PRHDT and CDR2 FYEKMQ (reference sequence). The CDR3: CATPTDGKGLNEQFF.

This chain links TRBV4-1 with TRBJ1-3; TCRdb reports TRBD1, a call that lacks DNA to check it against. The germline CDR1 and CDR2 sequences are MGHRA and YSYEKL. This CDR3 contains 16 residues. CDR3 in amino acids: CASSPPQGSSGNTIYF.

The V gene is TRBV7-3, the J gene TRBJ2-1; TCRdb reports TRBD2, a call that lacks DNA to check it against. There are 17 residues in the CDR3. Germline CDR1 SGHTA, CDR2 FQGTGA. CDR3 loop: CASSPSGGRLLYNEQFF.

This chain connects TRBV12-3 or TRBV12-4 to TRBJ2-5; TCRdb selects TRBD2, and the lack of DNA leaves this call unchecked. The CDR3 runs 15 residues. CDR3 protein: CASRGPSGGQETQYF.

V and J are TRBV29-1 and TRBJ1-5. This CDR3 region has 12 residues. Germline assignment: CDR1 SQVTM and CDR2 ANQGSEA. CDR3 in amino acids: CSVEVSATVRHF.

J is TRBJ2-1 and V is TRBV4-3. CDR1 and CDR2 (germline): LGHNA, YSLEER. The CDR3 is 15 residues long. The CDR3 sequence is CASSQDSGPYNEQFF.

The chain is built from TRBV5-1 and TRBJ2-7; checking the TCRdb D call of TRBD1 is not possible without DNA. This CDR3 is 14 amino acids long. Germline CDR1 reads SGHRS; CDR2 reads YFSETQ. Here the CDR3 reads CASSTTGEAYEQYF.

J is TRBJ2-7 and V is TRBV9; checking the TCRdb D call of TRBD1 is not possible without DNA. The CDR3 runs to 13 residues. Germline loops: CDR1 SGDLS, CDR2 YYNGEE. The CDR3 region is CASSVNPTGEQYF.

The chain combines TRBV18 with TRBJ1-5. Germline values: CDR1 KGHSH, CDR2 LQKENI. The CDR3 is 15 amino acids. This CDR3 reads CASSPPGPSGQPQHF.

The rearrangement joins TRBV7-3 to TRBJ1-1; TCRdb reports TRBD1, a call that lacks DNA to check it against. Germline lookup yields CDR1 SGHTA and CDR2 FQGTGA. The CDR3 totals 14 residues. CDR3: CASSSAGGNTEAFF.

V usage is TRBV4-3 and J usage is TRBJ1-1. Germline-derived CDR1 and CDR2 are LGHNA and YSLEER. This CDR3 comprises 13 residues. The CDR3 spells CASSPDKNTEAFF.

The V gene is TRBV7-9, the J gene TRBJ1-6. This CDR3 has 16 residues. The germline V gene encodes CDR1 SEHNR and CDR2 FQNEAQ (reference sequence). This chain's CDR3 is CASSSPSGGGNSPLHF. Complete variable domain (other parts from reference TRBV7-9 and TRBJ1-6): DTGVSQNPRHKITKRGQNVTFRCDPISEHNRLYWYRQTLGQGPEFLTYFQNEAQLEKSRLLSDRFSAERPKGSFSTLEIQRTEQGDSAMYLCASSSPSGGGNSPLHFGNGTRLTVT.

The chain combines TRBV7-9 with TRBJ1-5; the D call of TRBD1 rests on TCRdb alone, since no DNA is present to check it. The CDR3 loop spans 15 amino acids. Germline CDR1 and CDR2: SEHNR and FQNEAQ (reference sequence). CDR3 sequence: CASSASGQINQPQHF.

The V gene is TRBV7-9, the J gene TRBJ2-2; TCRdb outputs TRBD1, but without DNA this stays unchecked. Germline V gene sequence: CDR1 SEHNR, CDR2 FQNEAQ (reference sequence). The CDR3 runs to 13 residues. This CDR3 is CASSLQGAGELFF. Complete variable domain (other parts from reference TRBV7-9 and TRBJ2-2): DTGVSQNPRHKITKRGQNVTFRCDPISEHNRLYWYRQTLGQGPEFLTYFQNEAQLEKSRLLSDRFSAERPKGSFSTLEIQRTEQGDSAMYLCASSLQGAGELFFGEGSRLTVL.

This rearrangement joins TRBV28 to TRBJ2-7; no DNA is available, so the TRBD2 call from TCRdb remains unchecked. This CDR3 is built from 15 residues. CDR1 is MDHEN, CDR2 SYDVKM, per germline. CDR3 loop: CASSHPYREGGKQYF.

The rearrangement links TRBV28 to TRBJ2-1; TCRdb's assignment of TRBD2 cannot be checked, as there is no DNA. Germline V gene lookup returns CDR1 MDHEN and CDR2 SYDVKM. The CDR3 length is 15 residues. This chain's CDR3 is CASSPGGSGYNEQFF.

This rearrangement joins TRBV20-1 to TRBJ2-3; the D call from TCRdb, TRBD2, cannot be confirmed without DNA. CDR3 length equals 17 residues. The germline V gene encodes CDR1 DFQATT and CDR2 SNEGSKA (reference sequence). CDR3 sequence: CSASGLAGGISTDTQYF.

The chain couples TRBV27 to TRBJ2-1; TCRdb outputs TRBD1, but without DNA this stays unchecked. The V gene's germline CDR1 is MNHEY and CDR2 SMNVEV (reference sequence). This CDR3 contains 15 residues. CDR3 region: CASSLASGGYNEQFF.

V usage is TRBV9 and J usage is TRBJ2-6. CDR1 is SGDLS, CDR2 YYNGEE, per germline. The CDR3 has 15 amino acids. This CDR3 reads CASSVRPSGANVLTF.

The chain recombines TRBV5-1 with TRBJ2-7; the D call from TCRdb, TRBD1, cannot be confirmed without DNA. The V gene's germline CDR1 is SGHRS and CDR2 YFSETQ. The CDR3 covers 15 residues. The CDR3 loop reads CASSFVGAGTYEQYF.

The chain couples TRBV5-1 to TRBJ2-7; the D call of TRBD2 rests on TCRdb alone, since no DNA is present to check it. The CDR3 totals 14 residues. CDR1 and CDR2 (germline): SGHRS, YFSETQ. The CDR3 region is CASSPSVEKYEQYF. The full variable domain, with the rest looked up from reference TRBV5-1 and TRBJ2-7, is KAGVTQTPRYLIKTRGQQVTLSCSPISGHRSVSWYQQTPGQGLQFLFEYFSETQRNKGNFPGRFSGRQFSNSRSEMNVSTLELGDSALYLCASSPSVEKYEQYFGPGTRLTVT.

V and J are TRBV6-1 and TRBJ2-7; the TRBD1 assignment by TCRdb is unverifiable without DNA. CDR1 and CDR2 from the germline V gene are MNHNS and SASEGT. The CDR3 contains 14 residues. The CDR3 is CASSLQGGSREQYF.

This chain joins TRBV5-5 and TRBJ1-1. CDR1 SGHKS and CDR2 YYEKEE come from the germline V gene (reference sequence). CDR3 size: 15 residues. The CDR3 loop reads CASSPRAGVNTEAFF.